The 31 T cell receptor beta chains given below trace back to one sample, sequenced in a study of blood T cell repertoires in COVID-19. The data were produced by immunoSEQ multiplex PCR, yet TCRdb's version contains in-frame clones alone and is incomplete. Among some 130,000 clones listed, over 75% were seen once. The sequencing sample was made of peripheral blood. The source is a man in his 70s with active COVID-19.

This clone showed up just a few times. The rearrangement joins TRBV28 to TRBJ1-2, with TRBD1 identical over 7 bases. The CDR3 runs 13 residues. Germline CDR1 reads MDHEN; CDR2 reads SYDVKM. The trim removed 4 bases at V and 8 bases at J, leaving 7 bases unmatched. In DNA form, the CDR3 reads TGTGCCAGCAGTTCGGGACAGATCGAGGGCTACACCTTC. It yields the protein CASSSGQIEGYTF.

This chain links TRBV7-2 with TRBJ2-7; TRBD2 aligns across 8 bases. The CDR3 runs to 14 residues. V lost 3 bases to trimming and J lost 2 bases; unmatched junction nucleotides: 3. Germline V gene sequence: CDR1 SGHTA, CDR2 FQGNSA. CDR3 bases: TGTGCCAGCAGCTTGGTGCGGGAGGCCTACGAGCAGTACTTC. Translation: CASSLVREAYEQYF.

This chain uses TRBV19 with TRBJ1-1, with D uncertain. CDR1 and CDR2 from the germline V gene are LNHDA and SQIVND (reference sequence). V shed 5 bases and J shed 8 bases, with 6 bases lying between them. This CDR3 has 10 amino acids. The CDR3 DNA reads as TGTGCCAGTAGTGGCAGAGAAGCTTTCTTT. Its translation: CASSGREAFF. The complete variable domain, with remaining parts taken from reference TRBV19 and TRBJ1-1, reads DGGITQSPKYLFRKEGQNVTLSCEQNLNHDAMYWYRQDPGQGLRLIYYSQIVNDFQKGDIAEGYSVSREKKESFPLTVTSAQKNPTAFYLCASSGREAFFGQGTRLTVV.

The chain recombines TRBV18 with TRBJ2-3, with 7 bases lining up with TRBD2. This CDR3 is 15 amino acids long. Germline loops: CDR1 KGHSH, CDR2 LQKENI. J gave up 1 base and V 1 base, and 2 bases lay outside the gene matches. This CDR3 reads CASSPLTSGTDTQYF. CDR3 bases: TGTGCCAGCTCACCACTAACTAGCGGCACAGATACGCAGTATTTT.

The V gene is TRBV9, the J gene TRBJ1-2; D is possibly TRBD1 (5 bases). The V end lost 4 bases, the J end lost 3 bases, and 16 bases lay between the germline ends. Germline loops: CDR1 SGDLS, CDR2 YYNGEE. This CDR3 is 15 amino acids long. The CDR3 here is CASSPSSGPYYGYTF. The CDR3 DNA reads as TGTGCCAGCAGCCCCTCTTCAGGGCCGTACTATGGCTACACCTTC.

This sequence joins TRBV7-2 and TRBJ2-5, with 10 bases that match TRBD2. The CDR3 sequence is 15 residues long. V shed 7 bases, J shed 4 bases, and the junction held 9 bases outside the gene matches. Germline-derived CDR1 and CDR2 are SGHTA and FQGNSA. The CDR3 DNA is TGTGCCAGCACCCTTGGACTAGCGGTAGGAGAGACCCAGTACTTC. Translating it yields CASTLGLAVGETQYF.

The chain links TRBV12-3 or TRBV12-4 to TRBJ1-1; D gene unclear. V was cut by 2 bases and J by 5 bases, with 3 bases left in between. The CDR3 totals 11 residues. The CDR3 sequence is CASSLHTEAFF. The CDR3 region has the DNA TGTGCCAGCAGTTTACATACTGAAGCTTTCTTT.

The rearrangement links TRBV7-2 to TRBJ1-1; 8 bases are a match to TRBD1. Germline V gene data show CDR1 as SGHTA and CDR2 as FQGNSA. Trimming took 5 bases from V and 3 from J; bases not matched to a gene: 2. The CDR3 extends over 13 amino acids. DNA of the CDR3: TGTGCCAGCAGCAACAGGGGGGACACTGAAGCTTTCTTT. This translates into CASSNRGDTEAFF.

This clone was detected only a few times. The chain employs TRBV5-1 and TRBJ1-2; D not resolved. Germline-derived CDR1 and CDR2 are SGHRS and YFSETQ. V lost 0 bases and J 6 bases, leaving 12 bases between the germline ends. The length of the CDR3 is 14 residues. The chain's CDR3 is CASSLVRGHDGYTF. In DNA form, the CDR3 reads TGCGCCAGCAGCTTGGTCCGTGGGCATGATGGCTACACCTTC.

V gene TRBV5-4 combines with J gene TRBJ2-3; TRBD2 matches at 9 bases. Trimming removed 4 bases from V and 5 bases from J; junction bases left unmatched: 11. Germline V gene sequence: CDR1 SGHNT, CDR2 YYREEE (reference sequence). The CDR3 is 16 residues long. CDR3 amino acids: CASSPPRLAGRDTQYF. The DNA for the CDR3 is TGTGCCAGCAGCCCCCCTAGGCTAGCGGGACGAGATACGCAGTATTTT.

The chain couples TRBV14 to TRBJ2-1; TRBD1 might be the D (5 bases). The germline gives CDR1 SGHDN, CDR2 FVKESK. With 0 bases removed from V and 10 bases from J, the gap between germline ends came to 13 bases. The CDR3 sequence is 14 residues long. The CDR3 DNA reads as TGTGCCAGCAGCCAAGAAGCCAGGGTGAACGAGCAGTTCTTC. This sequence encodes CASSQEARVNEQFF.

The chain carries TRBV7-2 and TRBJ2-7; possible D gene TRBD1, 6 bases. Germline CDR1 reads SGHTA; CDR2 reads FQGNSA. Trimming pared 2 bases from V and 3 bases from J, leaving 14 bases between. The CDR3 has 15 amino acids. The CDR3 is CASSLLVGAGYEQYF. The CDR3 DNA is TGTGCCAGCAGCTTACTTGTGGGGGCCGGCTACGAGCAGTACTTC. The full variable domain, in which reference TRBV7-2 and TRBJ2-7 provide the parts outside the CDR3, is GAGVSQSPSNKVTEKGKDVELRCDPISGHTALYWYRQSLGQGLEFLIYFQGNSAPDKSGLPSDRFSAERTGGSVSTLTIQRTQQEDSAVYLCASSLLVGAGYEQYFGPGTRLTVT.

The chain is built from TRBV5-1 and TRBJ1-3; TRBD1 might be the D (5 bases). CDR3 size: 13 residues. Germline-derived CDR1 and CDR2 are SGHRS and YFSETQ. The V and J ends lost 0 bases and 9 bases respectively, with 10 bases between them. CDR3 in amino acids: CASSLDSQGTIYF. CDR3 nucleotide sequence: TGCGCCAGCAGCTTGGATAGCCAGGGCACCATATATTTT.

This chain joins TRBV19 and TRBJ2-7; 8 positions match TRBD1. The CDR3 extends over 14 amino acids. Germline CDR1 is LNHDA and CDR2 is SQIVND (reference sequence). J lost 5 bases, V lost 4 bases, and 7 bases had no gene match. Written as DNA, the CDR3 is TGTGCCAGTAGTACAAGACAGGGGAGCAACGAGCAGTACTTC. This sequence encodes CASSTRQGSNEQYF.

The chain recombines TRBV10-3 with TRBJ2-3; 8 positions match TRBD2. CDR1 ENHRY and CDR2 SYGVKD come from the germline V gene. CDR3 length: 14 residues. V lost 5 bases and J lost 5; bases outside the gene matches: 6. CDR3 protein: CAISPAGVIDTQYF. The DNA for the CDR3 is TGTGCCATCAGTCCAGCGGGAGTAATAGATACGCAGTATTTT.

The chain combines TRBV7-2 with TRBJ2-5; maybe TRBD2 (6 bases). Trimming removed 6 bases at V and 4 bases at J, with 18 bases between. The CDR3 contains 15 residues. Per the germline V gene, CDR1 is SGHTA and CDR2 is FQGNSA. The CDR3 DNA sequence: TGTGCCAGCAGTTTCAGCGGCGGGAAAGGAGAGACCCAGTACTTC. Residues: CASSFSGGKGETQYF.

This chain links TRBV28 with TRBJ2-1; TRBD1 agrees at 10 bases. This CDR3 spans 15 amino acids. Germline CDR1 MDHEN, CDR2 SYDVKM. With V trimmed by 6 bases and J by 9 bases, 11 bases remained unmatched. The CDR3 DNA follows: TGTGCCAGCAGCCTCCATGGACAGGGGGGCGGTGAGCAGTTCTTC. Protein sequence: CASSLHGQGGGEQFF.

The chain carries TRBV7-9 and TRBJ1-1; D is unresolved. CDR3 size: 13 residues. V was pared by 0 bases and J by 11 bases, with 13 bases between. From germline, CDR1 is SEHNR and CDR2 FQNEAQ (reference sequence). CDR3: CASSLAPSFIAFF. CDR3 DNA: TGTGCCAGCAGCTTAGCACCGAGTTTCATCGCTTTCTTT.

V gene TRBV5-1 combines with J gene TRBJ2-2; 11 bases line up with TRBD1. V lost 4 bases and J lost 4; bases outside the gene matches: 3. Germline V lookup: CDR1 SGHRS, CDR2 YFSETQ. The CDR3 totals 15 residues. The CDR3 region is CASSRTGGGTGELFF. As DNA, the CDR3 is TGCGCCAGCAGCCGGACAGGGGGCGGCACCGGGGAGCTGTTTTTT.

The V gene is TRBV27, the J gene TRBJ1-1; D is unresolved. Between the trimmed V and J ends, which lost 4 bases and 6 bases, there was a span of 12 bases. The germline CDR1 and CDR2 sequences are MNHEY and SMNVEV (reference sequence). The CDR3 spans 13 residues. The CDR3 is CASSSRLASEAFF. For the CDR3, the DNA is TGTGCCAGCAGTTCTCGCCTAGCCTCTGAAGCTTTCTTT.

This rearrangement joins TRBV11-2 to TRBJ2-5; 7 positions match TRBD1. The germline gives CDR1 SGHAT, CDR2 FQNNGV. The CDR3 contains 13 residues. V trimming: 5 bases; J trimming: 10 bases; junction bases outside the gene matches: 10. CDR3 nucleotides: TGTGCCAGCAGCCCCGGGACAGTTGAGGTCCAGTACTTC. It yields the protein CASSPGTVEVQYF.

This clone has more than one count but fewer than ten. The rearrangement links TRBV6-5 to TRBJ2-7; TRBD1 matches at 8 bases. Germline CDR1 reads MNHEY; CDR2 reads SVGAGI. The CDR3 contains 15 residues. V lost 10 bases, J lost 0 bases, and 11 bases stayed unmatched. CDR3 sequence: CAISTGGGLSYEQYF. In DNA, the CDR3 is TGTGCCATATCTACAGGGGGTGGCCTCTCCTACGAGCAGTACTTC.

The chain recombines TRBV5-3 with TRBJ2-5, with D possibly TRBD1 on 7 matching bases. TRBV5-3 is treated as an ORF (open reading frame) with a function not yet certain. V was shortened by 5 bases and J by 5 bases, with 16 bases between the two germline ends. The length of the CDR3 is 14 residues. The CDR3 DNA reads TGTGCCAGAAGTTGGGACTTACAGGGGGAGACCCAGTACTTC. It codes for CARSWDLQGETQYF.

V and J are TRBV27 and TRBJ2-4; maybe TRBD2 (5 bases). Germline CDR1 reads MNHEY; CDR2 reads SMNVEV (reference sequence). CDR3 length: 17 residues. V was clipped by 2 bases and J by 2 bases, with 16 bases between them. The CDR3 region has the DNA TGTGCCAGCAGTTTAAAGTCCCCCGGGGTTCCCAAAAACATTCAGTACTTC. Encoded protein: CASSLKSPGVPKNIQYF.

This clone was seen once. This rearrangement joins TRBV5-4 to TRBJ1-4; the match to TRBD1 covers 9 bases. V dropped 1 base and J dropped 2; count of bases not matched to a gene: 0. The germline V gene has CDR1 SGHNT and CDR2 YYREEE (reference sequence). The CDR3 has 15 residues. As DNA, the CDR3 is TGTGCCAGCAGCTTGACAGGGGGCACTAATGAAAAACTGTTTTTT. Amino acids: CASSLTGGTNEKLFF.

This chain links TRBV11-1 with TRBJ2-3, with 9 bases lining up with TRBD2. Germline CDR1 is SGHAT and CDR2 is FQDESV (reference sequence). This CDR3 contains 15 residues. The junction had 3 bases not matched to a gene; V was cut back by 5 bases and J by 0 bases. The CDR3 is CASSQREVSTDTQYF. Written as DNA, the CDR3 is TGTGCCAGCAGCCAGCGGGAGGTTAGCACAGATACGCAGTATTTT.

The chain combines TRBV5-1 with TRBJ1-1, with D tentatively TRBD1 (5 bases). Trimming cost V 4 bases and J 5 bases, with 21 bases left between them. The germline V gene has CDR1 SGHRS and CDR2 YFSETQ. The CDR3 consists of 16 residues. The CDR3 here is CASSPLQQSRGTEAFF. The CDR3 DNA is TGCGCCAGCAGCCCTCTTCAACAGTCCCGGGGGACTGAAGCTTTCTTT.

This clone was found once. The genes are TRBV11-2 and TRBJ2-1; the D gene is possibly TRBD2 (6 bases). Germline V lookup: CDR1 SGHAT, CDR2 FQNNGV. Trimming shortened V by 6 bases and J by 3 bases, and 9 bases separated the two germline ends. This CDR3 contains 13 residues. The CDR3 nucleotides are TGTGCCAGCAGGGCGGGACTCTACAATGAGCAGTTCTTC. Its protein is CASRAGLYNEQFF.

CDR3 sequence: CASSAGLAVNEQFF. CDR3 coding DNA: TGTGCCAGCAGCGCGGGACTAGCAGTCAATGAGCAGTTCTTC. The chain combines TRBV9 with TRBJ2-1, with 9 bases fitting TRBD2. Germline lookup yields CDR1 SGDLS and CDR2 YYNGEE. The CDR3 totals 14 residues. The J segment lost 6 bases and the V segment lost 3 bases, leaving 4 bases of the junction unmatched.

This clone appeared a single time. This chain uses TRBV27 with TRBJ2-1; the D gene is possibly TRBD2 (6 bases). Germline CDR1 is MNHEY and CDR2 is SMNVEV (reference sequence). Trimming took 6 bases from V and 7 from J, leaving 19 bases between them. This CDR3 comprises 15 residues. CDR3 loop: CASRRTGTPSNEQFF. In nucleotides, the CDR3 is TGTGCCAGCAGGCGGACCGGGACTCCCTCAAATGAGCAGTTCTTC.

CDR3 in amino acids: CASSRSPTYEQYF. DNA of the CDR3: TGCGCCAGCAGTAGGAGCCCTACCTACGAGCAGTACTTC. J is TRBJ2-7 and V is TRBV5-1; D is undetermined. The CDR3 totals 13 residues. CDR1 is SGHRS and CDR2 is YFSETQ in the germline V gene. Trimming shortened V by 5 bases and J by 2 bases, and 11 bases separated the two germline ends.